Included here is one T cell receptor beta chain sequence, with context. Its matching antigen is unknown. This sample is part of a study of T cells after yellow fever vaccination. Study results and caveats: Only a minor proportion of clonotypes was detected across both CD4 and CD8 compartments. Any FACS-sorted repertoire could hold abundant clonotypes that contaminate it from the bulk population. Researchers report a weaker secondary response that nonetheless peaked faster, day 5 versus 15.

A process of 5'RACE template switching, which added a universal primer site and UMIs, was used to make TCR cDNA. TCRdb re-called the 5' RACE reads through MiXCR, storing one row per CDR3 protein. The sample lists more than 300,000 distinct CDR3 sequences; around 10% were seen once. The specimen was CD4+ T cells sorted from PBMCs, collected 45 days after the yellow fever booster vaccination. The clonotype was recovered from a man younger than 30 who received the YFV17D yellow fever vaccine.

In nucleotides, the CDR3 is TGCGCCAGCAGCTTGACAGGGGCGAACACCGGGGAGCTGTTTTTT. Translation gives CASSLTGANTGELFF. V and J are TRBV5-1 and TRBJ2-2; 7 bases line up with TRBD1. J gave up 0 bases and V 1 base, and 0 bases lay outside the gene matches. This CDR3 has 15 residues. Per the germline V gene, CDR1 is SGHRS and CDR2 is YFSETQ.